This note documents a single TCR beta chain sequence. The data stem from a study of shared T cell receptors in the human thymus. Some clones are missing from TCRdb's copy, which holds only in-frame ones; the method was immunoSEQ multiplex PCR. This table holds 700,000 or so clones, approximately 85% found once. V was clipped by 3 bases and J by 2 bases, with 11 bases between them. The CDR3 has 15 amino acids. Germline CDR1 and CDR2: MNHEY and SMNVEV (reference sequence). This same sample was also part of a study on human thymus T cells. From that paper: Thymus specimens were resections from corrective heart surgery. Use of V and J genes seemed skewed within the thymic and blood repertoires. Related work found strong thymic repertoire overlap between unrelated individuals.

The rearrangement links TRBV27 to TRBJ1-5; a possible D gene is TRBD1 (5 bases). The source of this sequence is a girl in the first two years of life with a congenital heart defect. Specimen: thymocytes. DNA for the CDR3: TGTGCCAGCAGTTTGATCTGGGGGGGCAATCAGCCCCAGCATTTT. Protein product: CASSLIWGGNQPQHF.